This T cell receptor (beta chain) was documented in a study of Graves' ophthalmopathy and Graves' hyperthyroidism. Across the study: Upon initial diagnosis and before any treatment, peripheral blood was collected.

V was clipped by 1 base and J by 3 bases; unmatched bases: 0. Germline loops: CDR1 SGHVS, CDR2 FQNEAQ. This CDR3 has 14 amino acids. CDR3 regions of TCR beta were amplified from RNA transcripts. HTBI-primed RT-PCR formed the first round, and a multiplex PCR formed the second. In TCRdb, the multiplex PCR reads were re-called with MiXCR into one record per CDR3 protein. The sample holds over 500,000 distinct CDR3 sequences, 20% to 25% seen once. Where ophthalmopathy was absent within 18 months of follow-up, hyperthyroidism was stable. Orbital computed tomography and thyroid ultrasound, along with TRAb, serum thyroxine and clinical symptoms, underpinned diagnosis. Out of about 11 ml of fresh peripheral blood, PBMCs were obtained. This clonotype was seen repeatedly, ten times or more.

This TCR was sampled from a woman younger than 30 with stable Graves' hyperthyroidism. Some clones in this sample may be carry-over from other donors' samples. The specimen was peripheral blood. The chain is built from TRBV7-8 and TRBJ1-3; 7 bases align to TRBD1. CDR3 nucleotides: TGTGCCAGCAGCTTAGACAGGGGTGGAAACACCATATATTTT. It codes for CASSLDRGGNTIYF.